This T cell receptor beta chain is drawn from a study of T cell repertoires in cytomegalovirus infection. The overall study: The authors relied on CMV epitopes, both recently identified HLA-C-restricted and well-studied HLA-B-restricted. Public signatures in TCR beta pointed to CMV infection and matching HLA type.

TCRdb recomputed calls from the reads with MiXCR, one row per CDR3 protein. The sample lists some 800,000 distinct CDR3 sequences; 25% to 35% were seen once. This clonotype was seen a few times. What it binds is not known. Trimming took 1 base from V and 1 from J, leaving 22 bases between them. The length of the CDR3 is 19 residues. Germline CDR1 is MNHNS and CDR2 is SASEGT. The clonotype was recovered from a human donor in good health (CMV status not recorded). Some clones in this sample may be carry-over from other donors' samples. This material consisted of cultured CD8+ T cells from PBMCs, taken from culture after CMV antigen stimulation. The chain carries TRBV6-1 and TRBJ2-5; no reliable D call. The CDR3, as DNA: TGTGCCAGCAGTGAAGTGTTTGTTATAAGTCCGACGGCCCAAGAGACCCAGTACTTC. It codes for CASSEVFVISPTAQETQYF.